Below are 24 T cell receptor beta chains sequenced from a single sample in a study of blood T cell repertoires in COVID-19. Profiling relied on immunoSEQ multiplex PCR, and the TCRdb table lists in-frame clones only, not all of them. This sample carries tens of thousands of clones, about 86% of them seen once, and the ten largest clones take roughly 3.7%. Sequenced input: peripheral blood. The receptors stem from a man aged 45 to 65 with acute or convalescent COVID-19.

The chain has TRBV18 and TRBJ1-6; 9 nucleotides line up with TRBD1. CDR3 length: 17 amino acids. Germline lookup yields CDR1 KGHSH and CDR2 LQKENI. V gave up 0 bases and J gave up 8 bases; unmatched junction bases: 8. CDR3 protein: CASSPPSPDRGHSPLHF. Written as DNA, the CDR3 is TGTGCCAGCTCACCACCCTCCCCGGACAGGGGACATTCACCCCTCCACTTT.

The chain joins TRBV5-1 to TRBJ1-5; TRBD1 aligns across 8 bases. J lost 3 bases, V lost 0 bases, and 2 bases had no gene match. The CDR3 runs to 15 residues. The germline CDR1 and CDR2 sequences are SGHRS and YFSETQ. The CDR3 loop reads CASSLEDRDNQPQHF. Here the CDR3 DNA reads TGCGCCAGCAGCTTGGAGGACAGGGACAATCAGCCCCAGCATTTT.

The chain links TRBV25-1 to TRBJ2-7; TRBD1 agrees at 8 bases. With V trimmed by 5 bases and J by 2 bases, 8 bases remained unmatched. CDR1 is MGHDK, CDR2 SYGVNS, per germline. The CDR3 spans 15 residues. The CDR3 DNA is TGTGCCAGCAGTAATCCAGGGGGCAAGGCCTACGAGCAGTACTTC. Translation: CASSNPGGKAYEQYF.

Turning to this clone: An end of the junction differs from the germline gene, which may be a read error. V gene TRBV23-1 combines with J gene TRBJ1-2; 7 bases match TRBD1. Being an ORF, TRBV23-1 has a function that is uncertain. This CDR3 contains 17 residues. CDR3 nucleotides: TGCCCCAGCAGCCGACCGCGACAGGGATCCGTGAACTATGGCTACACCTTC. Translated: CPSSRPRQGSVNYGYTF.

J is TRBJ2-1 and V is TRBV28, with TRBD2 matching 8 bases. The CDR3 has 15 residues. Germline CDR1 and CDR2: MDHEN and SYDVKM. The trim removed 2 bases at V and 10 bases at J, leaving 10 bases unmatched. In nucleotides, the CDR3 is TGTGCCAGCAGTTTAGCGGGGGGCCCAAAACTAGAGCAGTTCTTC. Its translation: CASSLAGGPKLEQFF.

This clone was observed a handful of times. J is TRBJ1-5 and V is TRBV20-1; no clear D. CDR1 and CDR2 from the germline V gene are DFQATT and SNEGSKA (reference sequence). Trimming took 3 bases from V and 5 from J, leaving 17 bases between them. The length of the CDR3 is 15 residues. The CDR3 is CSASMPGILHQPQHF. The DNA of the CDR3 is TGCAGTGCTAGTATGCCCGGGATTTTACATCAGCCCCAGCATTTT.

In DNA, the CDR3 is TGTGCCAGCAGCCAAGATCCAGCGGGGGGGCCAGATACGCAGTATTTT. It translates to CASSQDPAGGPDTQYF. The genes are TRBV4-2 and TRBJ2-3; TRBD2 matches 10 bases. J was trimmed by 4 bases and V by 0 bases; bases with no gene match: 4. Germline CDR1 reads LGHNA; CDR2 reads YNFKEQ. CDR3 length equals 16 residues.

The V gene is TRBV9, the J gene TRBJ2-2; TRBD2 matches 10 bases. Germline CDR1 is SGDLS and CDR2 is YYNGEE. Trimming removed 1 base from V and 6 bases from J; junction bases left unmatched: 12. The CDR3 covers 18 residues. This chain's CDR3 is CASSVIASGSFGAGELFF. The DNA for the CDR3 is TGTGCCAGCAGCGTAATCGCTAGCGGGAGTTTTGGGGCCGGGGAGCTGTTTTTT.

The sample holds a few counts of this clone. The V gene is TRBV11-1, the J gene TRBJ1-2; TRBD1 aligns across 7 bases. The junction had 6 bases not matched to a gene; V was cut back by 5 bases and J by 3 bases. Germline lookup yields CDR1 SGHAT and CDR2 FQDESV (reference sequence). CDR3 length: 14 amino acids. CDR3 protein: CASSLRDSYYGYTF. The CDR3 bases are TGTGCCAGCAGCCTCCGGGACAGTTACTATGGCTACACCTTC.

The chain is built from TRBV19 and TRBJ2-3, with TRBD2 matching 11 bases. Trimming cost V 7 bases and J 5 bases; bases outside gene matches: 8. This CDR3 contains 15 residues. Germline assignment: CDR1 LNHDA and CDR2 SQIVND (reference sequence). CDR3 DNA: TGTGCCAGTACCAGACTAGCGGGACCCCGAGATACGCAGTATTTT. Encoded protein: CASTRLAGPRDTQYF. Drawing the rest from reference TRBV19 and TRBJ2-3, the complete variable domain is DGGITQSPKYLFRKEGQNVTLSCEQNLNHDAMYWYRQDPGQGLRLIYYSQIVNDFQKGDIAEGYSVSREKKESFPLTVTSAQKNPTAFYLCASTRLAGPRDTQYFGPGTRLTVL.

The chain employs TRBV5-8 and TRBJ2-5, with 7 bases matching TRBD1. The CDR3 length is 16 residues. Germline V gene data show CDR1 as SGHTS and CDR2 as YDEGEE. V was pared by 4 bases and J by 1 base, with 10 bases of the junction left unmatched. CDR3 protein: CASSPMTGNSQETQYF. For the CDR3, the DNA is TGTGCCAGCAGCCCCATGACAGGGAACTCCCAAGAGACCCAGTACTTC.

CDR3 sequence (DNA): TGTGCCACCAGCCCAGGGGGCAATCAGCCCCAGCATTTT. Protein sequence: CATSPGGNQPQHF. The chain links TRBV24-1 to TRBJ1-5, with D possibly TRBD1 on 6 matching bases. The germline V gene has CDR1 KGHDR and CDR2 SFDVKD. The CDR3 contains 13 residues. V lost 7 bases and J lost 2, with 8 bases in between.

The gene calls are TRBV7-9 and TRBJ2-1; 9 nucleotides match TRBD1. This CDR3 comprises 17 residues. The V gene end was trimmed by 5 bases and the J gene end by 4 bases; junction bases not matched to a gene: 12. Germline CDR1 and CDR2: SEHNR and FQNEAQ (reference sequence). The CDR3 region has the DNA TGTGCCAGCAGCGATCACCCGGGACAGGGAGTATACAATGAGCAGTTCTTC. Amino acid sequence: CASSDHPGQGVYNEQFF.

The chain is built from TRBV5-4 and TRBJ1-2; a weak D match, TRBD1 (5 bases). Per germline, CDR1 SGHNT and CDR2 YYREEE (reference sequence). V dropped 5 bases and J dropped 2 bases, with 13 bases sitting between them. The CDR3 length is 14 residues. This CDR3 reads CASRTGLRNYGYTF. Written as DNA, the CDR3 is TGTGCCAGCAGGACGGGACTCCGAAACTATGGCTACACCTTC.

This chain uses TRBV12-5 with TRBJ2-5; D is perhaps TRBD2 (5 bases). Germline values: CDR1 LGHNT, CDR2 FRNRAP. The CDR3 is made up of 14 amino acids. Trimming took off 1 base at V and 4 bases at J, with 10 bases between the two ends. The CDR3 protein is CASGLAIRGETQYF. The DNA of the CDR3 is TGTGCTAGTGGTTTGGCCATTCGGGGAGAGACCCAGTACTTC.

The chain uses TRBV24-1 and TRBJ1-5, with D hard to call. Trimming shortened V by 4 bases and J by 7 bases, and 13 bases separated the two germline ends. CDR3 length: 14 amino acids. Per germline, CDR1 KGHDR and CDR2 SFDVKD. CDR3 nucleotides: TGTGCCACCAGTGAAGGAGGGAGAGGGCAGCCCCAGCATTTT. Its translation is CATSEGGRGQPQHF.

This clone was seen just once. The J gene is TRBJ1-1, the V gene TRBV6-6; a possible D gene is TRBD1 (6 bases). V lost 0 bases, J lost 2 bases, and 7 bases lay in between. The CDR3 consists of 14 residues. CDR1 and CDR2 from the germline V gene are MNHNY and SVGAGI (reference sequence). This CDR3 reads CASSYSGGNTEAFF. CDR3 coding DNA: TGTGCCAGCAGTTACTCAGGGGGAAACACTGAAGCTTTCTTT.

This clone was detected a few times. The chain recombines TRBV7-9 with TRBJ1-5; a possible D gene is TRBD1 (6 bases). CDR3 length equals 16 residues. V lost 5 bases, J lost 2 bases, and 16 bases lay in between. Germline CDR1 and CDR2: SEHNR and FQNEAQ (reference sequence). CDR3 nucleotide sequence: TGTGCCAGCAGCATCTCAGGGGCGCGGGGCAATCAGCCCCAGCATTTT. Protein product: CASSISGARGNQPQHF.

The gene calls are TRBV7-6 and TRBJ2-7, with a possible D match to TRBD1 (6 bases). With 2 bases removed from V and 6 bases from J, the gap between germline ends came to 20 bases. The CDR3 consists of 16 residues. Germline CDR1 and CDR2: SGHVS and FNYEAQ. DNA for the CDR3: TGTGCCAGCAGCTTATCGGGACAAGACCTTTTATCCGAGCAGTACTTC. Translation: CASSLSGQDLLSEQYF.

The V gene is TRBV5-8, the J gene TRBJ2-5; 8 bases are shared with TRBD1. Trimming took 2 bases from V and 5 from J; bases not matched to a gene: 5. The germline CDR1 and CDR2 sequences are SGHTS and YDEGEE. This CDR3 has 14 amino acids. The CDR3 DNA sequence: TGTGCCAGCAGCTTAGGCAGGGGGCGTGAGACCCAGTACTTC. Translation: CASSLGRGRETQYF.

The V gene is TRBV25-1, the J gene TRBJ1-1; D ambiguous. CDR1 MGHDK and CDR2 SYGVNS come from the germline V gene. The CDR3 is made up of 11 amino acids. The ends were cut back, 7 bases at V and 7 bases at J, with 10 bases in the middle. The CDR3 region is CASMGVGEAFF. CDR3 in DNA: TGTGCCAGCATGGGCGTGGGTGAAGCTTTCTTT. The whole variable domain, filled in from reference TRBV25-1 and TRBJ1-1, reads EADIYQTPRYLVIGTGKKITLECSQTMGHDKMYWYQQDPGMELHLIHYSYGVNSTEKGDLSSESTVSRIRTEHFPLTLESARPSHTSQYLCASMGVGEAFFGQGTRLTVV.

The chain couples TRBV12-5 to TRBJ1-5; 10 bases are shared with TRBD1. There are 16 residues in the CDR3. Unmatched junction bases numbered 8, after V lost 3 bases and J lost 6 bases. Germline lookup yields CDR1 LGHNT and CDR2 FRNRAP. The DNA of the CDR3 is TGTGCTAGTGGTTTCGACAGGGGGCCACACGGTCAGCCCCAGCATTTT. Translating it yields CASGFDRGPHGQPQHF.

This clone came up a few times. The CDR3 DNA reads TGTGCCAGTAGTATAGGGCGCCGGACTGCTTACGGCTACACCTTC. Translation: CASSIGRRTAYGYTF. This chain uses TRBV19 with TRBJ1-2; no clear D gene. The CDR3 runs 15 residues. V dropped 1 base and J dropped 8 bases, with 17 bases sitting between them. Per germline, CDR1 LNHDA and CDR2 SQIVND (reference sequence).

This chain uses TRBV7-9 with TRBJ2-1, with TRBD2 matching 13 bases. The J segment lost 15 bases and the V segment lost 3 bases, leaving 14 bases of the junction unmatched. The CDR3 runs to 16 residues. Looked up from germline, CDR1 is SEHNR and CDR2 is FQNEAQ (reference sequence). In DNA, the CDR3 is TGTGCCAGCAGCTTGGACACTAGCGGGAGGGCCGCTAGGTCGTTCTTC. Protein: CASSLDTSGRAARSFF.